Shown below are 2 T cell receptor beta chains from a single sample sequenced in a study of cytomegalovirus exposure and HLA in healthy donors. Primers included in the PCR were 60 Vbeta and 13 Jbeta primers. Generated by immunoSEQ multiplex PCR, the TCRdb table keeps only in-frame clones and is missing some. Here the sample spans under 200,000 clones, 75% to 90% being singletons. The sample was PBMCs. Receptor source: a man in his forties in good health and CMV-seropositive.

V gene TRBV7-8 combines with J gene TRBJ2-1, with a possible D match to TRBD1 (8 bases). This CDR3 spans 19 amino acids. V lost 4 bases to trimming and J lost 2 bases, with 24 bases between them. Germline lookup yields CDR1 SGHVS and CDR2 FQNEAQ. The CDR3 loop reads CASSSSQGGTLIPYNEQFF. The CDR3 nucleotides read TGTGCCAGCAGCTCTTCACAGGGGGGGACCTTAATCCCCTACAATGAGCAGTTCTTC.

This clone has a handful of counts. The rearrangement joins TRBV7-8 to TRBJ2-7; 11 nucleotides align to TRBD1. CDR3 size: 15 residues. J lost 6 bases, V lost 6 bases, and 10 bases had no gene match. The germline V gene has CDR1 SGHVS and CDR2 FQNEAQ. The CDR3: CASSDLGQGAREQYF. For the CDR3, the DNA is TGTGCCAGCAGTGACCTCGGACAGGGGGCGCGCGAGCAGTACTTC.